The 29 T cell receptor beta chains below come from one sample, sequenced in a study of metastatic and nonmetastatic thyroid tumors. Each patient came to thyroid surgery without any prior treatment (of any kind). TCRdb redid the clone calls on the PCR reads using MiXCR. The sample shows 80,000 to 85,000 clones, approximately 13% of them seen only once. Sequences were obtained from tumor tissue. These receptors all come from a female donor with papillary thyroid cancer or a benign thyroid nodule (not recorded which). Some clones in this sample may be carry-over from other donors' samples.

In its sample, this clone was seen many times. V usage is TRBV7-8 and J usage is TRBJ2-7, with TRBD2 matching 16 bases. The junction had 14 bases not matched to a gene; V was cut back by 5 bases and J by 7 bases. Germline V gene data show CDR1 as SGHVS and CDR2 as FQNEAQ. The CDR3 is made up of 18 amino acids. The CDR3 coding sequence is TGTGCCAGCAGCGGGGGGACTAGCGGGAGGGCCATATCTCGAGAGCAGTACTTC. This encodes CASSGGTSGRAISREQYF.

The rearrangement joins TRBV5-1 to TRBJ2-2; 8 bases line up with TRBD1. From germline, CDR1 is SGHRS and CDR2 YFSETQ. The ends lost 4 bases at V and 3 bases at J; junction bases unmatched: 5. The length of the CDR3 is 15 residues. The CDR3: CASSKRTGYTGELFF. CDR3 in DNA: TGCGCCAGCAGCAAACGGACAGGGTACACCGGGGAGCTGTTTTTT.

This clone has ten or more counts. The rearrangement uses TRBV5-1 and TRBJ1-2, with D possibly being TRBD1 (5 bases). Deletions cut 1 base from V and 4 bases from J, with 20 bases between. Germline lookup yields CDR1 SGHRS and CDR2 YFSETQ. The CDR3 has 17 residues. CDR3 protein: CASSLSMSRGTAYGYTF. The CDR3 bases are TGCGCCAGCAGCTTGTCTATGAGTCGGGGGACGGCCTATGGCTACACCTTC.

This clone was detected a few times. A much larger clone sits a single nucleotide away, making a read error possible. The rearrangement joins TRBV10-3 to TRBJ2-5; TRBD2 agrees at 11 bases. The CDR3 extends over 16 amino acids. J was trimmed by 4 bases and V by 4 bases; bases with no gene match: 8. Germline CDR1 is ENHRY and CDR2 is SYGVKD. This CDR3 is CAISGVAGGPTETQYF. DNA of the CDR3: TGTGCCATCAGTGGGGTAGCGGGAGGGCCTACAGAGACCCAGTACTTC.

This clone was seen only a few times. This may come from a read error, since a much larger clone is one base off. The chain employs TRBV19 and TRBJ1-5, with D possibly being TRBD1 (5 bases). CDR3 length: 13 amino acids. V lost 2 bases to trimming and J lost 7 bases, with 9 bases between them. Germline CDR1 and CDR2: LNHDA and SQIVND (reference sequence). The CDR3 sequence: CASSIWGLQPQHF. CDR3 nucleotides: TGTGCCAGTAGTATATGGGGCCTACAGCCCCAGCATTTT.

This clone was observed at least ten times. The chain has TRBV2 and TRBJ1-4; 9 nucleotides align to TRBD1. The length of the CDR3 is 14 residues. Per germline, CDR1 SNHLY and CDR2 FYNNEI. Unmatched junction bases numbered 1, after V lost 8 bases and J lost 0 bases. CDR3 coding DNA: TGTGCCAGCGGACAGGGGCCAACTAATGAAAAACTGTTTTTT. Its protein product is CASGQGPTNEKLFF.

In regard to this clone: One base away lies a much larger clone, so this may be a sequencing read error. The gene calls are TRBV2 and TRBJ2-1; 8 bases match TRBD2. Germline V CDR1 and CDR2: SNHLY, FYNNEI. The CDR3 has 16 residues. The V gene end was trimmed by 7 bases and the J gene end by 3 bases; junction bases not matched to a gene: 11. The CDR3 reads CASNLTREGYYNEQFF. CDR3 bases: TGTGCCAGCAACCTGACCCGGGAGGGCTACTACAATGAGCAGTTCTTC.

This clone was found many times. The chain recombines TRBV27 with TRBJ2-5; D is perhaps TRBD2 (6 bases). Looked up from germline, CDR1 is MNHEY and CDR2 is SMNVEV (reference sequence). V lost 7 bases and J 9 bases, leaving 12 bases between the germline ends. The CDR3 spans 11 residues. The CDR3 loop is CASTPAGPQYF. The CDR3 DNA sequence: TGTGCCAGCACCCCCGCGGGGCCCCAGTACTTC.

This clone was observed many times. The chain has TRBV7-8 and TRBJ2-4, with D perhaps matching TRBD2 (6 bases). Trimming cost V 2 bases and J 3 bases, with 11 bases left between them. CDR3 length: 15 residues. Germline V gene sequence: CDR1 SGHVS, CDR2 FQNEAQ. The CDR3 is CASSLSLAFKNIQYF. CDR3 bases: TGTGCCAGCAGCTTATCCCTAGCGTTCAAAAACATTCAGTACTTC. Using reference TRBV7-8 and TRBJ2-4 for the parts outside the CDR3, the full variable domain is GAGVSQSPRYKVAKRGQDVALRCDPISGHVSLFWYQQALGQGPEFLTYFQNEAQLDKSGLPSDRFFAERPEGSVSTLKIQRTQQEDSAVYLCASSLSLAFKNIQYFGAGTRLSVL.

This clone came up a few times. V usage is TRBV28 and J usage is TRBJ1-2, with unresolved D. The CDR3 spans 12 residues. The V end lost 4 bases, the J end lost 5 bases, and 8 bases lay between the germline ends. Looked up from germline, CDR1 is MDHEN and CDR2 is SYDVKM. DNA of the CDR3: TGTGCCAGCAGTTCCGACCGGTATGGCTACACCTTC. This encodes CASSSDRYGYTF.

This clone was counted many times. The chain links TRBV29-1 to TRBJ2-7, with 8 nucleotides matching TRBD2. CDR3 length equals 15 residues. Germline V gene sequence: CDR1 SQVTM, CDR2 ANQGSEA. Trimming removed 0 bases from V and 5 bases from J; junction bases left unmatched: 9. The DNA for the CDR3 is TGCAGCGTTGAAGATCGCCGGGAGGGCCTCAACGAGCAGTACTTC. This gives the protein CSVEDRREGLNEQYF.

This clone showed up many times. V gene TRBV19 combines with J gene TRBJ1-6; a weak D match, TRBD1 (6 bases). Germline V gene sequence: CDR1 LNHDA, CDR2 SQIVND (reference sequence). The CDR3 length is 17 residues. V shed 6 bases and J shed 3 bases, with 18 bases lying between them. Written as DNA, the CDR3 is TGTGCCAGTAGCCCGAGACAGGATTCAAACTATAATTCACCCCTCCACTTT. This translates into CASSPRQDSNYNSPLHF. Filled out from reference TRBV19 and TRBJ1-6, the complete variable domain reads DGGITQSPKYLFRKEGQNVTLSCEQNLNHDAMYWYRQDPGQGLRLIYYSQIVNDFQKGDIAEGYSVSREKKESFPLTVTSAQKNPTAFYLCASSPRQDSNYNSPLHFGNGTRLTVT.

In this sample, this clone turned up many times. A read error may be the cause here, since a much bigger clone is one base away. The V call is TRBV16, the J call TRBJ2-1; no definite D call. The CDR3 has 14 amino acids. CDR1 and CDR2 (germline): KGHSY, FQNENV. V lost 3 bases to trimming and J lost 0 bases, with 6 bases between them. The CDR3 DNA reads as TGTGCCAGCAGCCAGGAGAGCTCCTACAATGAGCAGTTCTTC. Protein product: CASSQESSYNEQFF.

This clone has at least ten counts. The chain recombines TRBV5-1 with TRBJ2-7, with D perhaps matching TRBD2 (6 bases). Trimming took 0 bases from V and 0 from J, leaving 10 bases between them. Germline CDR1 and CDR2: SGHRS and YFSETQ. This CDR3 is 15 amino acids long. The CDR3 is CASSLAASVSYEQYF. The CDR3 bases are TGCGCCAGCAGCTTGGCCGCTAGCGTCTCCTACGAGCAGTACTTC.

Many counts were recorded for this clone. The CDR3 is CASSPSQGALEQYF. The CDR3 DNA is TGTGCCAGCAGCCCTTCACAGGGGGCGCTTGAGCAGTACTTC. The gene calls are TRBV9 and TRBJ2-7; the match to TRBD1 covers 9 bases. The CDR3 loop spans 14 amino acids. From germline, CDR1 is SGDLS and CDR2 YYNGEE. J gave up 7 bases and V 4 bases, and 9 bases lay outside the gene matches.

Many counts were recorded for this clone. The chain recombines TRBV19 with TRBJ1-5; TRBD1 might be the D (5 bases). With 1 base removed from V and 7 bases from J, the gap between germline ends came to 8 bases. This CDR3 is built from 13 residues. Germline values: CDR1 LNHDA, CDR2 SQIVND (reference sequence). CDR3 residues: CASSIGGLQPQHF. The CDR3 nucleotides read TGTGCCAGTAGTATAGGGGGCCTACAGCCCCAGCATTTT.

Worth noting for this clone: Germline is not matched at one junction end, which may reflect a read error. This chain connects TRBV28 to TRBJ1-5, with TRBD1 as a possible D gene (6 bases). The CDR3 length is 15 residues. The germline V gene encodes CDR1 MDHEN and CDR2 SYDVKM. The CDR3 DNA follows: TGTGCCAGAAGTTATCGGGGGCGGGGCAATCAGCCCCAACATTTT. Protein product: CARSYRGRGNQPQHF.

This chain links TRBV13 with TRBJ2-1; 13 bases align to TRBD2. Unmatched junction bases numbered 9, after V lost 5 bases and J lost 2 bases. From germline, CDR1 is PRHDT and CDR2 FYEKMQ (reference sequence). The CDR3 has 18 amino acids. The CDR3 sequence is CASSPSGLAGVPYNEQFF. The CDR3 DNA is TGTGCCAGCAGCCCGTCCGGACTAGCGGGAGTACCCTACAATGAGCAGTTCTTC.

This clone was seen at least ten times. This chain joins TRBV5-1 and TRBJ1-1; D gene unclear. Germline CDR1 and CDR2: SGHRS and YFSETQ. The CDR3 extends over 12 amino acids. V lost 7 bases to trimming and J lost 5 bases, with 12 bases between them. The CDR3 sequence: CASQGPGTEAFF. The CDR3 DNA follows: TGCGCCAGCCAAGGTCCGGGGACTGAAGCTTTCTTT. Full variable domain (rest looked up from reference TRBV5-1 and TRBJ1-1): KAGVTQTPRYLIKTRGQQVTLSCSPISGHRSVSWYQQTPGQGLQFLFEYFSETQRNKGNFPGRFSGRQFSNSRSEMNVSTLELGDSALYLCASQGPGTEAFFGQGTRLTVV.

This clone was seen repeatedly, ten times or more. V and J are TRBV14 and TRBJ2-7; 8 bases align to TRBD1. V shed 6 bases and J 0 bases; nucleotides not matched to a gene: 4. CDR1 and CDR2 (germline): SGHDN, FVKESK. The CDR3 contains 14 residues. The CDR3 sequence: CASSYRGFSYEQYF. The CDR3, as DNA: TGTGCCAGCAGTTACAGGGGGTTCTCCTACGAGCAGTACTTC. The complete variable domain, with remaining parts taken from reference TRBV14 and TRBJ2-7, reads EAGVTQFPSHSVIEKGQTVTLRCDPISGHDNLYWYRRVMGKEIKFLLHFVKESKQDESGMPNNRFLAERTGGTYSTLKVQPAELEDSGVYFCASSYRGFSYEQYFGPGTRLTVT.

This clone appeared many times. The V call is TRBV7-2, the J call TRBJ2-7; D not resolved. V was shortened by 1 base and J by 0 bases, with 4 bases between the two germline ends. From germline, CDR1 is SGHTA and CDR2 FQGNSA. This CDR3 comprises 13 residues. Here the CDR3 reads CASSLDHSYEQYF. CDR3 nucleotide sequence: TGTGCCAGCAGCTTAGACCACTCCTACGAGCAGTACTTC. Filled out from reference TRBV7-2 and TRBJ2-7, the complete variable domain reads GAGVSQSPSNKVTEKGKDVELRCDPISGHTALYWYRQSLGQGLEFLIYFQGNSAPDKSGLPSDRFSAERTGGSVSTLTIQRTQQEDSAVYLCASSLDHSYEQYFGPGTRLTVT.

A word on this clone: This could be a read error, since a much larger clone is one nucleotide away. This chain joins TRBV6-2 or TRBV6-3 and TRBJ2-3; D not resolved. This CDR3 spans 15 amino acids. The germline V gene encodes CDR1 MNHEY and CDR2 SVGEGT. The CDR3: CASKSPGVVVDTQYF. CDR3 nucleotides: TGTGCGAGCAAGTCCCCGGGCGTGGTGGTAGATACGCAGTATTTT.

As for this clone: A single base separates this from a much larger clone, so it may be a read error. The chain uses TRBV11-3 and TRBJ2-5, with TRBD2 matching over 13 bases. In germline, CDR1 is SGHNT, CDR2 YENEEA. The CDR3 extends over 16 amino acids. CDR3 protein: CASSIGLAGVEETHYF. DNA of the CDR3: TGTGCCAGCAGCATAGGACTAGCGGGAGTGGAAGAGACCCATTACTTC.

Many counts were recorded for this clone. The chain couples TRBV11-3 to TRBJ2-3; 10 bases align to TRBD1. Trimming cost V 7 bases and J 6 bases; bases outside gene matches: 10. This CDR3 region has 15 residues. Looked up from germline, CDR1 is SGHNT and CDR2 is YENEEA. CDR3 in DNA: TGTGCCAGCACCTTGGGGGACAGGGGAACCGATACGCAGTATTTT. This sequence encodes CASTLGDRGTDTQYF.

This clone was observed at least ten times. The rearrangement joins TRBV6-1 to TRBJ1-1, with a possible D match to TRBD1 (5 bases). The V gene's germline CDR1 is MNHNS and CDR2 SASEGT. The CDR3 sequence is 14 residues long. V was shortened by 3 bases and J by 7 bases, with 15 bases between the two germline ends. The DNA of the CDR3 is TGTGCCAGCAGTGAGGGGGAGGGTCCATATGAAGCTTTCTTT. It translates to CASSEGEGPYEAFF.

This clone has at least ten counts. This sequence joins TRBV11-1 and TRBJ2-5; the D gene is possibly TRBD1 (5 bases). The CDR3 length is 14 residues. V lost 1 base and J lost 4, with 10 bases in between. Germline loops: CDR1 SGHAT, CDR2 FQDESV (reference sequence). The CDR3 region is CASSLEWGGETQYF. The CDR3, as DNA: TGTGCCAGCAGCTTAGAATGGGGCGGAGAGACCCAGTACTTC. The full variable domain, completed using reference TRBV11-1 and TRBJ2-5, is EAEVAQSPRYKITEKSQAVAFWCDPISGHATLYWYRQILGQGPELLVQFQDESVVDDSQLPKDRFSAERLKGVDSTLKIQPAELGDSAMYLCASSLEWGGETQYFGPGTRLLVL.

This clone was detected ten times or more. The chain has TRBV2 and TRBJ1-1; unclear D gene. V dropped 4 bases and J dropped 9 bases, with 9 bases sitting between them. This CDR3 contains 11 residues. Germline-derived CDR1 and CDR2 are SNHLY and FYNNEI. CDR3 residues: CASSVDGKAFF. CDR3 sequence (DNA): TGTGCCAGCAGTGTGGATGGTAAAGCTTTCTTT.

This rearrangement joins TRBV11-2 to TRBJ1-2, with 9 positions matching TRBD1. The CDR3 has 13 amino acids. From germline, CDR1 is SGHAT and CDR2 FQNNGV. V dropped 7 bases and J dropped 9; count of bases not matched to a gene: 9. The CDR3 loop reads CASTCTGGGCYTF. CDR3 DNA sequence: TGTGCCAGCACCTGTACAGGGGGCGGTTGCTACACCTTC.

This clone appeared many times. The chain joins TRBV20-1 to TRBJ2-5; D remains unclear. With 5 bases removed from V and 3 bases from J, the gap between germline ends came to 10 bases. Germline V gene lookup returns CDR1 DFQATT and CDR2 SNEGSKA (reference sequence). This CDR3 region has 12 residues. The CDR3: CSAVGEEETQYF. The CDR3 DNA is TGCAGTGCTGTGGGCGAGGAAGAGACCCAGTACTTC.